The 18 T cell receptor beta chains listed next were all sequenced from one sample in a study of blood T cell repertoires in COVID-19. Profiling relied on immunoSEQ multiplex PCR, and the TCRdb table lists in-frame clones only, not all of them. This table has about 280,000 clones, roughly 89% appearing once. The sample taken for sequencing was PBMCs or T cells enriched from blood (not recorded which). The origin of the receptors is a young woman with acute COVID-19.

The chain has TRBV6-5 and TRBJ1-1, with D possibly matching TRBD1 (6 bases). The CDR3 spans 14 residues. From germline, CDR1 is MNHEY and CDR2 SVGAGI. V lost 5 bases and J 4 bases, leaving 14 bases between the germline ends. The CDR3 sequence is CASSTGSGSTEAFF. CDR3 coding DNA: TGTGCCAGCAGTACAGGGTCAGGGTCCACTGAAGCTTTCTTT.

This chain links TRBV7-2 with TRBJ2-7, with 7 bases identical to TRBD2. Trimming at V came to 7 bases and at J to 2 bases, leaving 17 bases not matched to a gene. Germline V lookup: CDR1 SGHTA, CDR2 FQGNSA. This CDR3 contains 17 residues. The CDR3 DNA is TGTGCCAGCACAGATGGGGGAGGGGAGAAGTGGACCTACGAGCAGTACTTC. Translation: CASTDGGGEKWTYEQYF.

The rearrangement links TRBV6-2 or TRBV6-3 to TRBJ2-3, with D possibly being TRBD2 (5 bases). The CDR3 sequence is 15 residues long. V lost 7 bases, J lost 0 bases, and 14 bases lay in between. The V gene's germline CDR1 is MNHEY and CDR2 SVGEGT. This chain's CDR3 is CASNPGGLSTDTQYF. The DNA of the CDR3 is TGTGCCAGCAACCCCGGAGGACTTAGCACAGATACGCAGTATTTT.

This sequence joins TRBV28 and TRBJ1-1; no clear D. V was shortened by 6 bases and J by 11 bases, with 16 bases between the two germline ends. The length of the CDR3 is 12 residues. CDR1 is MDHEN and CDR2 is SYDVKM in the germline V gene. CDR3 protein: CASSSGEPLAFF. DNA of the CDR3: TGTGCCAGCAGCTCCGGGGAGCCGCTCGCTTTCTTT.

J is TRBJ2-1 and V is TRBV14; 11 bases are a match to TRBD2. V gave up 4 bases and J gave up 10 bases; unmatched junction bases: 15. Germline CDR1 is SGHDN and CDR2 is FVKESK. The CDR3 loop spans 17 amino acids. CDR3: CASSLLAGELPLSEQFF. In DNA, the CDR3 is TGTGCCAGCAGCCTACTAGCGGGAGAACTCCCCCTCAGCGAGCAGTTCTTC.

The V gene is TRBV27, the J gene TRBJ1-6; TRBD1 is a possible D gene (6 bases). There are 12 residues in the CDR3. The ends were cut back, 5 bases at V and 12 bases at J, with 11 bases in the middle. CDR1 is MNHEY and CDR2 is SMNVEV in the germline V gene (reference sequence). The CDR3 spells CASSKQGLPLHF. CDR3 DNA: TGTGCCAGCAGTAAACAGGGTCTACCCCTCCACTTT.

The rearrangement links TRBV7-2 to TRBJ2-5, with 9 nucleotides matching TRBD1. CDR1 SGHTA and CDR2 FQGNSA come from the germline V gene. The CDR3 is made up of 17 amino acids. The V segment lost 6 bases and the J segment 6 bases; nucleotides outside the gene matches: 17. The CDR3 protein is CASRQEGGTGKQKTQYF. CDR3 DNA: TGTGCCAGCAGGCAGGAGGGCGGGACAGGGAAGCAAAAGACCCAGTACTTC. Using reference TRBV7-2 and TRBJ2-5 for the parts outside the CDR3, the full variable domain is GAGVSQSPSNKVTEKGKDVELRCDPISGHTALYWYRQSLGQGLEFLIYFQGNSAPDKSGLPSDRFSAERTGGSVSTLTIQRTQQEDSAVYLCASRQEGGTGKQKTQYFGPGTRLLVL.

This chain links TRBV14 with TRBJ2-1, with 9 bases lining up with TRBD2. J was trimmed by 0 bases and V by 2 bases; bases with no gene match: 11. The CDR3 is 19 residues long. Germline lookup yields CDR1 SGHDN and CDR2 FVKESK. In nucleotides, the CDR3 is TGTGCCAGCAGCCAAATCGGGACTAGCTTCTTCAGCTCCTACAATGAGCAGTTCTTC. Translation gives CASSQIGTSFFSSYNEQFF.

In its sample, this clone was seen a few times. The rearrangement uses TRBV4-1 and TRBJ2-6, with 14 bases that match TRBD2. The V gene end was trimmed by 0 bases and the J gene end by 2 bases; junction bases not matched to a gene: 6. Germline V gene lookup returns CDR1 MGHRA and CDR2 YSYEKL. The CDR3 has 20 residues. For the CDR3, the DNA is TGCGCCAGCAGCCAAGACAGGACTAGCGGGAGGTATACTGGGGCCAACGTCCTGACTTTC. It translates to CASSQDRTSGRYTGANVLTF.

This clone came up once. The chain is built from TRBV29-1 and TRBJ2-1; TRBD2 matches 8 bases. This CDR3 is 14 amino acids long. Germline lookup yields CDR1 SQVTM and CDR2 ANQGSEA. Unmatched junction bases numbered 6, after V lost 3 bases and J lost 5 bases. The CDR3 loop reads CSVDGAGVNNEQFF. CDR3 sequence (DNA): TGCAGCGTTGATGGAGCGGGAGTAAACAATGAGCAGTTCTTC.

Remarks on this clone: The junction and the germline gene differ at one end; a read error may be behind it. The J gene is TRBJ2-1, the V gene TRBV7-7, with D perhaps TRBD1 (5 bases). This CDR3 region has 15 residues. CDR1 is SSHAT, CDR2 FNYEAQ, per germline (reference sequence). CDR3 residues: CASSSVGASYNEQFF. The CDR3 DNA reads TGTGCTAGCAGCTCCGTAGGGGCCTCCTACAATGAGCAGTTCTTC.

The CDR3 region has the DNA TGTGCCAGCAGCCGCCCAGGGGAAAATCAGCCCCAGCATTTT. Its protein product is CASSRPGENQPQHF. The gene calls are TRBV11-2 and TRBJ1-5, with D perhaps TRBD1 (6 bases). V lost 5 bases and J 4 bases, leaving 12 bases between the germline ends. The CDR3 is 14 amino acids. The V gene's germline CDR1 is SGHAT and CDR2 FQNNGV.

The rearrangement links TRBV4-3 to TRBJ2-1; 7 bases are a match to TRBD1. J gave up 3 bases and V 4 bases, and 9 bases lay outside the gene matches. This CDR3 has 16 amino acids. Germline lookup yields CDR1 LGHNA and CDR2 YSLEER. The CDR3 DNA reads TGCGCCAGCAGCCGGAAAAACCGGGACAGCTACAATGAGCAGTTCTTC. Amino acids: CASSRKNRDSYNEQFF.

This sequence joins TRBV2 and TRBJ1-4; D is ambiguous. Germline CDR1 SNHLY, CDR2 FYNNEI. The CDR3 consists of 16 residues. The V and J ends lost 7 bases and 4 bases respectively, with 19 bases between them. Written as DNA, the CDR3 is TGTGCCAGCACCCAAAGACGACGCGGAGTTAATGAAAAACTGTTTTTT. Translating gives CASTQRRRGVNEKLFF.

This chain joins TRBV6-4 and TRBJ2-2; 8 bases align to TRBD2. Germline CDR1 MRHNA, CDR2 SNTAGT. This CDR3 comprises 16 residues. V shed 0 bases, J shed 7 bases, and the junction held 7 bases outside the gene matches. CDR3 bases: TGTGCCAGCAGTGACTCCCGGGAGGGCCAAGTCGGGGAGCTGTTTTTT. Translated, it gives CASSDSREGQVGELFF.

The chain couples TRBV5-5 to TRBJ2-7; D may be TRBD2 (5 bases). CDR1 and CDR2 from the germline V gene are SGHKS and YYEKEE (reference sequence). V was shortened by 0 bases and J by 3 bases, with 10 bases between the two germline ends. The CDR3 is made up of 14 amino acids. The CDR3: CASSLVSGNYEQYF. As DNA, the CDR3 is TGTGCCAGCAGCTTGGTTTCCGGGAACTACGAGCAGTACTTC.

CDR3 region: CASSLEEGRTYGYTF. The CDR3 coding sequence is TGTGCCAGCAGCTTGGAGGAGGGAAGAACCTATGGCTACACCTTC. The genes are TRBV5-4 and TRBJ1-2, with unresolved D. This CDR3 has 15 residues. Germline V gives CDR1 SGHNT, CDR2 YYREEE (reference sequence). V lost 0 bases, J lost 4 bases, and 13 bases lay in between.

The genes are TRBV5-3 and TRBJ2-1, with TRBD2 matching 7 bases. TRBV5-3 is classed as an ORF, of uncertain function. The CDR3 loop spans 18 amino acids. V lost 4 bases and J lost 4; bases outside the gene matches: 17. CDR3 sequence (DNA): TGTGCCAGAAGCATCGGAAGACGCGAGGGCGGGAGATACAATGAGCAGTTCTTC. Translating it yields CARSIGRREGGRYNEQFF.